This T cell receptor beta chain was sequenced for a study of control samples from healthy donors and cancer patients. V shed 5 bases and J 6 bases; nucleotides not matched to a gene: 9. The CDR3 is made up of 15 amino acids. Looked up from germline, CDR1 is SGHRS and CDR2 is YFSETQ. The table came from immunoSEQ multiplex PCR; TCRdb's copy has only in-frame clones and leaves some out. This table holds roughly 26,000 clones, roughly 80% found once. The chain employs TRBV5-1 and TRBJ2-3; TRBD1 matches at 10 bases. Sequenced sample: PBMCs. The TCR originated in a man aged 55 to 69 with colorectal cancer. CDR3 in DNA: TGCGCCAGCAGGGGGACAGGGGAAGGTTCGGATACGCAGTATTTT. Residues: CASRGTGEGSDTQYF.